This T cell receptor (beta chain) appears in the sequencing data of a study of PD-L1 blockade in urothelial cancer. In the study overall: Median T cell yield from blood was over 120,000.

This CDR3 comprises 14 residues. Germline V gene sequence: CDR1 MNHEY, CDR2 SMNVEV (reference sequence). The ends lost 4 bases at V and 2 bases at J; junction bases unmatched: 4. Only in-frame clones appear in the TCRdb table, and some are missing; sequencing was by immunoSEQ multiplex PCR. This table holds about 39,000 clones, more than 80% found once. Stated time point: peripheral blood 6 weeks after treatment start. This TCR came from a man between 40 and 49 years old with urothelial cancer. Here the sequenced sample was PBMCs, taken around atezolizumab (anti-PD-L1) treatment. The V gene is TRBV27, the J gene TRBJ2-5, with 7 bases fitting TRBD1. The CDR3 nucleotides read TGTGCCAGCAGTTCTCGGGACAGACAAGAGACCCAGTACTTC. As protein: CASSSRDRQETQYF.